This T cell receptor (beta chain) came from a study of shared clonotypes between healthy human individuals. In the study overall: Serving as donors were two women and three men, whose ages spanned 18 to 49.

Comments on this clone: Its specificity is unknown. Other DNA sequences in the sample encode the same CDR3.

General observations from the study: Only blood underwent sampling, and tissue repertoires likely differ.

CD45RO-negative CD8 cells positively selected for CCR7 made up the naive population, which excluded terminally differentiated effector memory CD45RA+ cells. Germline V gene sequence: CDR1 LNHDA, CDR2 SQIVND (reference sequence). The CDR3 loop spans 13 amino acids. V was pared by 5 bases and J by 2 bases, with 10 bases between. Clones were read by immunoSEQ multiplex PCR, and TCRdb kept only the in-frame ones, dropping some. The repertoire holds some 2 million clones, with about 95% as singletons. The sample taken for sequencing was naive CD8+ T cells sorted from blood. V gene TRBV19 combines with J gene TRBJ2-7; the D call may be TRBD1 or TRBD2 (5 bases each). This TCR came from a man aged 18 to 30 in good health. The CDR3 sequence is CASSLGPAYEQYF. CDR3 in DNA: TGTGCCAGTAGTCTGGGACCCGCCTACGAGCAGTACTTC.